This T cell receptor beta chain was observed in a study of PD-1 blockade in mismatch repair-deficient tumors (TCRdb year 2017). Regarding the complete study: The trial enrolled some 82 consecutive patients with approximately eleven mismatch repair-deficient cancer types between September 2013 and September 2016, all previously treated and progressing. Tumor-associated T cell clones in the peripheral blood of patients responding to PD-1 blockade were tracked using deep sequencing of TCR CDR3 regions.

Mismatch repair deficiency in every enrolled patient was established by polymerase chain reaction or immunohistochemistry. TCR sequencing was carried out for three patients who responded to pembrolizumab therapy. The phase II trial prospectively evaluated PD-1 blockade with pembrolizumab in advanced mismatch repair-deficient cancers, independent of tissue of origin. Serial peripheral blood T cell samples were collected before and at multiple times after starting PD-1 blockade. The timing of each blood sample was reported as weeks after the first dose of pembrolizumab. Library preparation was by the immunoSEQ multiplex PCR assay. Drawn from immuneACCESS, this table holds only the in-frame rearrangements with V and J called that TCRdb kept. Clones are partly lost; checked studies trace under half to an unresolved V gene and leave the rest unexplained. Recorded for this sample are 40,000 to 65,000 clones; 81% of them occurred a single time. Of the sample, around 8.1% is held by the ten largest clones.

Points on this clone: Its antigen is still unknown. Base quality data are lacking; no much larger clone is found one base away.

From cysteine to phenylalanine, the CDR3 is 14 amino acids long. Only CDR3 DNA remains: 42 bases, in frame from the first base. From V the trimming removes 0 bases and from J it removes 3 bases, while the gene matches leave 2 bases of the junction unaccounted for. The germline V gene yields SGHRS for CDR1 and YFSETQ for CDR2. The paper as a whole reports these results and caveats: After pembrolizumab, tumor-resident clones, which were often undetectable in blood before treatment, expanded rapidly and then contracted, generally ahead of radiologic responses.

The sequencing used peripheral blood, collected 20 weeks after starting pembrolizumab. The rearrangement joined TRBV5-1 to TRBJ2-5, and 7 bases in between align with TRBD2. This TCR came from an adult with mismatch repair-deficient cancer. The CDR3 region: CASSLGSGEETQYF. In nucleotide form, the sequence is TGCGCCAGCAGCTTGGGAAGCGGGGAAGAGACCCAGTACTTC.